One sample yielded the 31 T cell receptor beta chains listed below, sequenced in a study of T cells in Graves' hyperthyroidism and ophthalmopathy (dated by TCRdb to the late 2010s). Receptors were amplified or captured by multiplex PCR. TCRdb lists the instrument as Illumina HiSeq 2000. The TCR beta CDR3 regions were amplified from the RNA transcripts. A first-round RT-PCR of the TCR CDR3 used the HTBI primer set with the Qiagen OneStep RT-PCR kit. TCRdb itself trimmed the public reads at Q25 with fastp, ran MiXCR and retained productive beta chains. Identical CDR3 proteins give one entry, which carries the most common genes and DNA. Counted in this sample were 400,000 or so distinct CDR3 sequences; over 12% of them appeared once. Clones ranked in the top ten supply 25% to 30% of the sample. Sequencing was done on a sample of blood. These receptors were obtained from a man in his fifties or sixties with Graves' ophthalmopathy.

There are a few counts of this clonotype. The chain uses TRBV29-1 and TRBJ2-1, with TRBD2 matching over 8 bases. Germline V gene data show CDR1 as SQVTM and CDR2 as ANQGSEA. V gave up 2 bases and J gave up 1 base; unmatched junction bases: 4. This CDR3 is built from 15 residues. The CDR3 region is CSVETSGLSYNEQFF. The CDR3 bases are TGCAGCGTTGAAACTAGCGGCTTATCCTACAATGAGCAGTTCTTC.

The table lists this clonotype with many counts. This rearrangement joins TRBV18 to TRBJ2-1; D gene ambiguous. This CDR3 is 15 amino acids long. Germline CDR1 and CDR2: KGHSH and LQKENI. The V end was cut by 6 bases, the J end by 0 bases, with 12 bases between. CDR3 amino acids: CASSEREISYNEQFF. Written as DNA, the CDR3 is TGTGCCAGCTCTGAAAGAGAAATCTCCTACAATGAGCAGTTCTTC.

This clonotype was counted a few times. The rearrangement links TRBV6-2 or TRBV6-3 to TRBJ2-1; the match to TRBD2 covers 8 bases. The germline V gene has CDR1 MNHEY and CDR2 SVGEGT. The V and J ends lost 5 bases and 8 bases, in that order; junction bases with no gene match: 8. CDR3 size: 14 residues. CDR3 DNA sequence: TGTGCCAGCAGTCCTCCGGGACTAGTTCATGAGCAGTTCTTC. The encoded protein is CASSPPGLVHEQFF.

The CDR3 DNA is TGCGCCAGCAGCGCCCCGACAGGTGGGGGCTACGAGCAGTACTTC. Translation: CASSAPTGGGYEQYF. V gene TRBV5-1 combines with J gene TRBJ2-7, with D possibly being TRBD1 (6 bases). The CDR3 has 15 residues. CDR1 is SGHRS and CDR2 is YFSETQ in the germline V gene. V was trimmed by 4 bases and J by 3 bases, leaving 17 bases between them.

The chain links TRBV6-1 to TRBJ2-7; perhaps TRBD1 as D (7 bases). The germline V and J ends were trimmed by 6 bases and 4 bases, with 22 bases remaining between them. The CDR3 runs to 16 residues. Germline V CDR1 and CDR2: MNHNS, SASEGT. The CDR3 coding sequence is TGTGCCAGCAGAACATCAGGGGGGAAGCTCCTTTACGAGCAGTACTTC. Amino acids: CASRTSGGKLLYEQYF.

This clonotype was detected only once. The chain combines TRBV25-1 with TRBJ1-6; 10 bases map to TRBD1. There are 14 residues in the CDR3. Germline values: CDR1 MGHDK, CDR2 SYGVNS. V was clipped by 4 bases and J by 9 bases; unmatched bases: 3. This CDR3 reads CASSAGQGFSPLHF. Written as DNA, the CDR3 is TGTGCCAGCAGTGCGGGACAGGGGTTTTCACCCCTCCACTTT.

A few counts support this clonotype. This chain uses TRBV4-1 with TRBJ1-3; D is possibly TRBD1 (5 bases). V was cut by 0 bases and J by 6 bases, with 12 bases left in between. This CDR3 contains 15 residues. Germline CDR1 reads MGHRA; CDR2 reads YSYEKL. CDR3 coding DNA: TGCGCCAGCAGCCAAGAGGCAGGGAGAGTAAACACCATATATTTT. This encodes CASSQEAGRVNTIYF.

This clonotype came up many times. The chain uses TRBV11-2 and TRBJ1-4; D gene unclear. The CDR3 extends over 13 amino acids. Germline values: CDR1 SGHAT, CDR2 FQNNGV. Trimming cost V 5 bases and J 7 bases, with 11 bases left between them. CDR3 protein: CASSARVSEKLFF. In nucleotides, the CDR3 is TGTGCCAGCAGCGCCCGCGTTTCTGAAAAACTGTTTTTT.

The chain recombines TRBV28 with TRBJ2-5; 7 bases align to TRBD2. Germline V gene sequence: CDR1 MDHEN, CDR2 SYDVKM. The V gene end was trimmed by 5 bases and the J gene end by 4 bases; junction bases not matched to a gene: 13. The CDR3 runs 16 residues. The CDR3 region is CASSEFLAGVSETQYF. The CDR3 DNA reads as TGTGCCAGCAGTGAATTTCTCGCGGGAGTGTCAGAGACCCAGTACTTC.

The rearrangement joins TRBV9 to TRBJ2-3; TRBD2 might be the D (8 bases). V was clipped by 0 bases and J by 2 bases, with 16 bases between them. The CDR3 runs to 17 residues. Germline V gene data show CDR1 as SGDLS and CDR2 as YYNGEE. The CDR3 coding sequence is TGTGCCAGCAGCGTAGAGGGGGCGGGAGGAACCACAGATACGCAGTATTTT. Protein: CASSVEGAGGTTDTQYF.

On this clonotype itself: A much larger clone lies one base from this, so it may be a read error. The chain has TRBV28 and TRBJ2-7, with a weak D call TRBD2 (5 bases). The CDR3 spans 14 residues. The germline V gene has CDR1 MDHEN and CDR2 SYDVKM. The CDR3 DNA is TGTGCCAGCAGTTTAAGCGGACTCTTTTACGAGCAGAACTTC. Amino acids: CASSLSGLFYEQNF.

This clonotype was seen ten or more times. The genes are TRBV20-1 and TRBJ2-1, with TRBD2 matching 7 bases. The V gene end was trimmed by 0 bases and the J gene end by 7 bases; junction bases not matched to a gene: 12. The CDR3 contains 16 residues. Looked up from germline, CDR1 is DFQATT and CDR2 is SNEGSKA (reference sequence). DNA for the CDR3: TGCAGTGCTAGAGATGGGAGTGGCGGGAGTGGGAATGAGCAGTTCTTC. This codes for CSARDGSGGSGNEQFF.

This clonotype has ten or more counts. The J gene is TRBJ1-5, the V gene TRBV28; TRBD1 matches 8 bases. J lost 3 bases, V lost 3 bases, and 4 bases had no gene match. This CDR3 region has 15 residues. Germline loops: CDR1 MDHEN, CDR2 SYDVKM. CDR3 sequence reads: CASSLRQGINQPQHF. The DNA of the CDR3 is TGTGCCAGCAGTTTGAGACAGGGGATCAATCAGCCCCAGCATTTT.

This clonotype was picked up many times. This rearrangement joins TRBV3-1 to TRBJ2-7, with D perhaps given as TRBD1 or TRBD2 (5 bases each). Trimming removed 10 bases at V and 0 bases at J, with 16 bases between. Germline lookup yields CDR1 LGHDT and CDR2 YNNKEL (reference sequence). The CDR3 has 14 amino acids. CDR3 residues: CATGTSQSSYEQYF. In nucleotides, the CDR3 is TGTGCCACTGGGACCTCCCAGAGCTCCTACGAGCAGTACTTC.

Concerning this clonotype: It may be a read error: a sequence one base away is much more abundant. DNA of the CDR3: TGTGCCGGCAGCTTATCCGAAGCTTTCTTT. It specifies CAGSLSEAFF. This chain connects TRBV11-2 to TRBJ1-1; D unclear. Germline V gives CDR1 SGHAT, CDR2 FQNNGV. CDR3 length equals 10 residues.

This clonotype occurred many times. V and J are TRBV12-3 or TRBV12-4 and TRBJ2-2, with D maybe TRBD1 (6 bases). V lost 3 bases to trimming and J lost 1 base, with 9 bases between them. This CDR3 is 15 amino acids long. CDR3 sequence: CASSFQGLNTGELFF. The CDR3 nucleotides are TGTGCCAGCAGTTTTCAGGGGTTGAACACCGGGGAGCTGTTTTTT.

This clonotype was counted a few times. The rearrangement joins TRBV19 to TRBJ2-1; 7 bases are shared with TRBD1. CDR1 and CDR2 from the germline V gene are LNHDA and SQIVND (reference sequence). This CDR3 contains 14 residues. J lost 7 bases, V lost 3 bases, and 6 bases had no gene match. The CDR3 nucleotides are TGTGCCAGTAGTATTTCCGACAGGGTGAATGAGCAGTTCTTC. This sequence encodes CASSISDRVNEQFF.

This clonotype was picked up a small number of times. V is TRBV7-8 and J is TRBJ2-1; D is unresolved. The V and J ends lost 3 bases and 2 bases respectively, with 8 bases between them. The CDR3 length is 14 residues. The germline gives CDR1 SGHVS, CDR2 FQNEAQ. Here the CDR3 DNA reads TGTGCCAGCAGCTTGCGACCGACCTACAATGAGCAGTTCTTC. Protein product: CASSLRPTYNEQFF.

This chain uses TRBV12-3 or TRBV12-4 with TRBJ2-7; no definite D call. The CDR3 loop spans 15 amino acids. V was shortened by 7 bases and J by 2 bases, with 18 bases between the two germline ends. The CDR3 bases are TGTGCCAGCAACCACGGAACGACGGATGCCTACGAGCAGTACTTC. It encodes CASNHGTTDAYEQYF.

The rearrangement joins TRBV7-8 to TRBJ2-3; 8 positions match TRBD2. The CDR3 is made up of 15 amino acids. Germline CDR1 reads SGHVS; CDR2 reads FQNEAQ. The V and J ends lost 5 bases and 6 bases, in that order; junction bases with no gene match: 10. The CDR3 DNA is TGTGCCAGCAGCCCGCGGGGAGCGGGAGCCGATACGCAGTATTTT. Its translation: CASSPRGAGADTQYF.

This clonotype appeared many times. The chain employs TRBV4-2 and TRBJ1-5, with D perhaps TRBD1 (6 bases). Germline V lookup: CDR1 LGHNA, CDR2 YNFKEQ. Trimming cost V 4 bases and J 7 bases, with 11 bases left between them. CDR3 length equals 13 residues. CDR3 amino acids: CASSREQGQPQHF. CDR3 DNA: TGTGCCAGCAGCCGCGAACAGGGCCAGCCCCAGCATTTT.

In its sample, this clonotype was seen many times. The J gene is TRBJ2-5, the V gene TRBV6-1; the match to TRBD1 covers 7 bases. The CDR3 consists of 15 residues. CDR1 and CDR2 (germline): MNHNS, SASEGT. V shed 10 bases, J shed 3 bases, and the junction held 14 bases outside the gene matches. CDR3 sequence: CATQRGQAGKETQYF. CDR3 DNA: TGTGCCACCCAACGAGGACAGGCGGGTAAAGAGACCCAGTACTTC.

Many counts were recorded for this clonotype. V usage is TRBV7-2 and J usage is TRBJ1-2, with D unresolved. The CDR3 extends over 15 amino acids. V lost 1 base to trimming and J lost 2 bases, with 11 bases between them. CDR1 is SGHTA and CDR2 is FQGNSA in the germline V gene. This chain's CDR3 is CASSLVGTENYGYTF. The CDR3 DNA sequence: TGTGCCAGCAGCTTAGTGGGTACGGAAAACTATGGCTACACCTTC. Variable domain in full (rest from reference TRBV7-2 and TRBJ1-2): GAGVSQSPSNKVTEKGKDVELRCDPISGHTALYWYRQSLGQGLEFLIYFQGNSAPDKSGLPSDRFSAERTGGSVSTLTIQRTQQEDSAVYLCASSLVGTENYGYTFGSGTRLTVV.

The V and J genes are TRBV5-1 and TRBJ2-7; TRBD2 matches 11 bases. The ends lost 5 bases at V and 4 bases at J; junction bases unmatched: 17. This CDR3 spans 18 amino acids. CDR1 and CDR2 (germline): SGHRS, YFSETQ. CDR3 protein: CASRDLARLAGWIYEQYF. CDR3 bases: TGCGCCAGCAGAGACTTAGCTCGACTAGCGGGATGGATATACGAGCAGTACTTC.

The chain recombines TRBV20-1 with TRBJ2-3; D unclear. This CDR3 has 11 residues. The V end lost 6 bases, the J end lost 6 bases, and 10 bases lay between the germline ends. The germline V gene encodes CDR1 DFQATT and CDR2 SNEGSKA (reference sequence). The CDR3 coding sequence is TGCAGTGCGACCCCTAAGGATACGCAGTATTTT. Its translation is CSATPKDTQYF.

In this sample, this clonotype turned up a few times. The rearrangement links TRBV4-2 to TRBJ1-6; D is ambiguous. Trimming took 3 bases from V and 11 from J, leaving 8 bases between them. The germline V gene has CDR1 LGHNA and CDR2 YNFKEQ. CDR3 length: 12 residues. Here the CDR3 DNA reads TGTGCCAGCAGCCAGAAGGGTCCACCCCTCCACTTT. Protein: CASSQKGPPLHF.

V and J are TRBV7-8 and TRBJ2-7; 12 nucleotides align to TRBD2. This CDR3 has 14 amino acids. Trimming cost V 1 base and J 7 bases; bases outside gene matches: 2. Germline loops: CDR1 SGHVS, CDR2 FQNEAQ. For the CDR3, the DNA is TGTGCCAGCAGCTTAGATCTAGCGGGAGGGGAGCAGTACTTC. Amino acids: CASSLDLAGGEQYF.

This clonotype has just one count. This chain connects TRBV19 to TRBJ2-1; 7 bases align to TRBD1. The CDR3 totals 16 residues. Germline CDR1 is LNHDA and CDR2 is SQIVND (reference sequence). The V gene end was trimmed by 5 bases and the J gene end by 10 bases; junction bases not matched to a gene: 17. Here the CDR3 DNA reads TGTGCCAGTAGTCCCCGACAGGGTAGGGCAATATTGGAGCAGTTCTTC. This translates into CASSPRQGRAILEQFF.

This clonotype showed up just once. The chain employs TRBV3-1 and TRBJ2-1, with D tentatively TRBD2 (6 bases). Germline CDR1 LGHDT, CDR2 YNNKEL (reference sequence). The CDR3 extends over 11 amino acids. Trimming stripped 1 base from V and 14 bases from J, with 9 bases between. The CDR3 region is CASSQAREKFF. The DNA of the CDR3 is TGTGCCAGCAGCCAAGCGCGGGAAAAGTTCTTC.

This clonotype has at least ten counts. The chain uses TRBV6-1 and TRBJ1-1; D gene unclear. Trimming pared 1 base from V and 0 bases from J, leaving 9 bases between. Germline loops: CDR1 MNHNS, CDR2 SASEGT. The CDR3 covers 15 residues. DNA for the CDR3: TGTGCCAGCAGTGAAGTTGGAGGGATGAACACTGAAGCTTTCTTT. This gives the protein CASSEVGGMNTEAFF.

This clonotype was seen many times. The CDR3 DNA reads as TGTGCCAGCTCACCACCGGACTATGGGTCCGGAAATGAGCAGTTCTTC. It encodes CASSPPDYGSGNEQFF. This rearrangement joins TRBV18 to TRBJ2-1; D is possibly TRBD2 (6 bases). This CDR3 contains 16 residues. V lost 0 bases and J lost 7, with 16 bases in between. Looked up from germline, CDR1 is KGHSH and CDR2 is LQKENI.